Following are 12 T cell receptor beta chains from one sample sequenced in a study of blood T cell repertoires in COVID-19 (dated by TCRdb to the early 2020s). Libraries were made using the immunoSEQ multiplex PCR assay. TCRdb carries this immuneACCESS record with in-frame sequences only. Its versions omit some clonotypes, under half of them owing to an unresolved V gene in the studies checked, with the rest unexplained. This sample is represented by 250,000 to 300,000 clones; 80% to 90% of them were singletons. Clones ranked in the top ten supply around 15% of the sample. The sample was PBMCs or T cells enriched from blood (not recorded which). The receptor set was obtained from a man aged 18 to 30 who had recovered from COVID-19.

The chain couples TRBV27 to TRBJ1-1, with D uncertain. V shed 5 bases and J shed 3 bases, with 13 bases lying between them. Germline CDR1 MNHEY, CDR2 SMNVEV (reference sequence). This CDR3 is 14 amino acids long. DNA for the CDR3: TGTGCCAGCAGTCCTTCTGGTAGATACACTGAAGCTTTCTTT. It codes for CASSPSGRYTEAFF.

The chain is built from TRBV2 and TRBJ2-2; 13 nucleotides match TRBD2. CDR1 is SNHLY and CDR2 is FYNNEI in the germline V gene. Trimming at V came to 7 bases and at J to 7 bases, leaving 6 bases not matched to a gene. CDR3 length: 15 amino acids. The CDR3 coding sequence is TGTGCCAGCAAGACTAGCGGGAGGCCTAGCGGGGAGCTGTTTTTT. It codes for CASKTSGRPSGELFF.

The chain uses TRBV11-2 and TRBJ2-3; D not certain. CDR1 and CDR2 (germline): SGHAT, FQNNGV. This CDR3 comprises 14 residues. Between the trimmed V and J ends, which lost 5 bases and 1 base, there was a span of 10 bases. The CDR3 DNA reads TGTGCCAGCAGCGCCTCTCGCGGCACAGATACGCAGTATTTT. Translated, it gives CASSASRGTDTQYF.

V gene TRBV7-9 combines with J gene TRBJ1-1; TRBD1 matches at 7 bases. CDR1 is SEHNR and CDR2 is FQNEAQ in the germline V gene (reference sequence). The CDR3 covers 15 residues. V trimming: 3 bases; J trimming: 11 bases; junction bases outside the gene matches: 15. The chain's CDR3 is CASSLSGQRNFRAFF. CDR3 DNA: TGTGCCAGCAGCTTGTCGGGACAGAGGAATTTTAGGGCTTTCTTT.

This sequence joins TRBV28 and TRBJ1-6; D is unclear. V dropped 7 bases and J dropped 0 bases, with 10 bases sitting between them. CDR3 length: 15 amino acids. The germline CDR1 and CDR2 sequences are MDHEN and SYDVKM. The CDR3 bases are TGTGCCAGCACAGGTCTACGCTCCTATAATTCACCCCTCCACTTT. This translates into CASTGLRSYNSPLHF.

This chain connects TRBV19 to TRBJ1-1; D is possibly TRBD1 (6 bases). V was clipped by 4 bases and J by 4 bases, with 13 bases between them. The CDR3 is 14 residues long. Germline CDR1 LNHDA, CDR2 SQIVND (reference sequence). CDR3 sequence: CASSNRERSTEAFF. As DNA, the CDR3 is TGTGCCAGTAGTAACAGGGAGAGGAGCACTGAAGCTTTCTTT. The full variable domain, its missing parts supplied by reference TRBV19 and TRBJ1-1, is DGGITQSPKYLFRKEGQNVTLSCEQNLNHDAMYWYRQDPGQGLRLIYYSQIVNDFQKGDIAEGYSVSREKKESFPLTVTSAQKNPTAFYLCASSNRERSTEAFFGQGTRLTVV.

The chain is built from TRBV4-1 and TRBJ1-1; the D is unclear. CDR3 length: 17 residues. Looked up from germline, CDR1 is MGHRA and CDR2 is YSYEKL. Trimming stripped 0 bases from V and 2 bases from J, with 16 bases between. The CDR3 DNA follows: TGCGCCAGCAGCCAAGAGTTTTCACGGTTCTTTAACACTGAAGCTTTCTTT. This encodes CASSQEFSRFFNTEAFF.

There are a few counts of this clone. The chain recombines TRBV12-3 or TRBV12-4 with TRBJ1-2, with unresolved D. The CDR3 is 12 residues long. Trimming cost V 3 bases and J 4 bases, with 6 bases left between them. The CDR3, as DNA: TGTGCCAGCAGTTTGGCGGTCTATGGCTACACCTTC. Translating it yields CASSLAVYGYTF.

This clone was recorded a few times. The chain uses TRBV19 and TRBJ1-5; D call uncertain. The CDR3 consists of 15 residues. V lost 10 bases to trimming and J lost 0 bases, with 16 bases between them. The germline V gene has CDR1 LNHDA and CDR2 SQIVND (reference sequence). CDR3 DNA: TGTGCCACCCAAGAAACAGCTTATAGCAATCAGCCCCAGCATTTT. This encodes CATQETAYSNQPQHF.

The chain uses TRBV5-1 and TRBJ2-1; 11 bases fit TRBD2. The CDR3 has 15 residues. CDR1 and CDR2 from the germline V gene are SGHRS and YFSETQ. Trimming took 4 bases from V and 4 from J; bases not matched to a gene: 4. The CDR3 bases are TGCGCCAGCAGCGAAACTAGCGGGGGTTACAATGAGCAGTTCTTC. Its translation is CASSETSGGYNEQFF.

This clone occurred once. CDR3 amino acids: CASSERQGAQPQHF. The DNA for the CDR3 is TGTGCCAGCAGTGAAAGGCAGGGTGCCCAGCCCCAGCATTTT. The V call is TRBV2, the J call TRBJ1-5, with D maybe TRBD1 (5 bases). Per the germline V gene, CDR1 is SNHLY and CDR2 is FYNNEI. Trimming cost V 2 bases and J 7 bases, with 12 bases left between them. The CDR3 runs 14 residues.

J is TRBJ2-3 and V is TRBV7-9; TRBD2 agrees at 7 bases. Trimming took 5 bases from V and 0 from J; bases not matched to a gene: 2. The CDR3 loop spans 14 amino acids. Germline CDR1 is SEHNR and CDR2 is FQNEAQ (reference sequence). DNA for the CDR3: TGTGCCAGCAGCCCTAGCGGAAGCACAGATACGCAGTATTTT. Translated: CASSPSGSTDTQYF.